The 6 T cell receptor beta chains in this list originate from one sample, sequenced in a study of PD-1 blockade in classical Hodgkin lymphoma (dated by TCRdb to about 2020). The time point label corresponds to: cycle 1 day 1 (C1D1), immediately before nivolumab initiation. All trial patients had relapsed after autologous stem cell transplantation, with cohorts A, B and C differing in prior brentuximab vedotin exposure. The library was prepared using the immunoSEQ multiplex PCR assay. TCRdb took this table from immuneACCESS and kept in-frame rearrangements with V and J called. Such tables lack part of the clones; where checked against another copy, unresolved V genes explain under half of the gap, and the rest is unexplained. A total of some 39,000 clones appear in this sample, roughly 90% of them only once. The ten largest account for about 8.9% of the sample. The sequencing here drew on peripheral blood mononuclear cells (PBMCs), taken at baseline. The receptors here all came from a human donor with classical Hodgkin lymphoma.

This rearrangement joins TRBV19 to TRBJ1-1; TRBD1 matches at 10 bases. This CDR3 is 17 amino acids long. The germline V gene has CDR1 LNHDA and CDR2 SQIVND (reference sequence). With V trimmed by 4 bases and J by 2 bases, 10 bases remained unmatched. The CDR3 loop reads CASSRWDRGMGNTEAFF. The CDR3 nucleotides read TGTGCCAGTAGTAGATGGGACAGGGGCATGGGAAACACTGAAGCTTTCTTT.

The gene calls are TRBV29-1 and TRBJ1-5; D ambiguous. Germline-derived CDR1 and CDR2 are SQVTM and ANQGSEA. V lost 4 bases, J lost 4 bases, and 8 bases lay in between. The CDR3 has 12 residues. The CDR3 sequence: CSVGWGNQPQHF. In DNA form, the CDR3 reads TGCAGCGTTGGGTGGGGAAATCAGCCCCAGCATTTT.

V usage is TRBV4-1 and J usage is TRBJ2-7; 7 nucleotides agree with TRBD1. The CDR3 spans 12 residues. V trimming: 2 bases; J trimming: 5 bases; junction bases outside the gene matches: 0. CDR1 is MGHRA and CDR2 is YSYEKL in the germline V gene. The CDR3 DNA sequence: TGCGCCAGCAGCCAAACAGGGGACGAGCAGTACTTC. It encodes CASSQTGDEQYF.

The chain combines TRBV25-1 with TRBJ2-2; D call uncertain. V was shortened by 7 bases and J by 1 base, with 16 bases between the two germline ends. The germline CDR1 and CDR2 sequences are MGHDK and SYGVNS. The CDR3 covers 16 residues. CDR3 region: CASTPSRARNTGELFF. CDR3 sequence (DNA): TGTGCCAGCACTCCAAGCCGGGCGAGGAACACCGGGGAGCTGTTTTTT.

This chain uses TRBV23-1 with TRBJ1-1, with D unclear. TRBV23-1 is an ORF; its function is uncertain. V was pared by 0 bases and J by 11 bases, with 13 bases between. The CDR3 runs to 13 residues. The CDR3 spells CASSQSPFLWAFF. CDR3 bases: TGCGCCAGCAGTCAATCTCCGTTCCTCTGGGCTTTCTTT.

The chain recombines TRBV5-6 with TRBJ1-6; 8 positions match TRBD1. The CDR3 runs to 18 residues. Trimming at V came to 0 bases and at J to 0 bases, leaving 5 bases not matched to a gene. The germline V gene encodes CDR1 SGHDT and CDR2 YYEEEE. CDR3 residues: CASSLAQGGSSYNSPLHF. For the CDR3, the DNA is TGTGCCAGCAGCTTGGCACAGGGGGGAAGCTCCTATAATTCACCCCTCCACTTT.